The 28 T cell receptor beta chains below all came from one sample that was sequenced in a study of blood T cell repertoires in COVID-19. Repertoires were generated with immunoSEQ multiplex PCR, while TCRdb's copy carries only in-frame clones and drops some. The table shows 30,000 to 45,000 clones, with just over 90% occurring only once. Sequencing input: peripheral blood. The receptors shown here come from a human donor in a cohort sampled during active COVID-19.

The rearrangement uses TRBV10-3 and TRBJ2-1, with unresolved D. The length of the CDR3 is 15 residues. Trimming shortened V by 6 bases and J by 7 bases, and 19 bases separated the two germline ends. Per the germline V gene, CDR1 is ENHRY and CDR2 is SYGVKD. The DNA of the CDR3 is TGTGCCATCAGACCCAGCGATCCCCCGCGGAATGAGCAGTTCTTC. Its translation is CAIRPSDPPRNEQFF.

This rearrangement joins TRBV19 to TRBJ2-5; weak D call: TRBD1 (5 bases). The V gene lost 5 bases and the J gene lost 7 bases, with 14 bases spanning the gap. CDR1 is LNHDA and CDR2 is SQIVND in the germline V gene (reference sequence). The CDR3 has 13 amino acids. CDR3 loop: CASSQQTQGTQYF. The CDR3 DNA follows: TGTGCCAGTAGTCAGCAGACTCAGGGGACCCAGTACTTC.

The CDR3 here is CASSRLAGNTGELFF. The CDR3 bases are TGTGCCAGCAGTCGACTAGCGGGGAACACCGGGGAGCTGTTTTTT. This chain joins TRBV27 and TRBJ2-2; 10 nucleotides line up with TRBD2. CDR3 length: 15 amino acids. V lost 5 bases and J lost 1; bases outside the gene matches: 1. Germline loops: CDR1 MNHEY, CDR2 SMNVEV (reference sequence).

The chain combines TRBV6-5 with TRBJ2-7; TRBD2 agrees at 11 bases. This CDR3 is built from 16 residues. The V gene end was trimmed by 4 bases and the J gene end by 2 bases; junction bases not matched to a gene: 7. Germline assignment: CDR1 MNHEY and CDR2 SVGAGI. CDR3 in amino acids: CASSFPGTSGAYEQYF. The CDR3 DNA sequence: TGTGCCAGCAGTTTTCCCGGGACTAGCGGAGCCTACGAGCAGTACTTC.

V gene TRBV10-1 combines with J gene TRBJ2-1; 8 bases map to TRBD1. With V trimmed by 0 bases and J by 15 bases, 4 bases remained unmatched. The CDR3 totals 12 residues. Germline loops: CDR1 WNHNN, CDR2 SYGVQD (reference sequence). CDR3 bases: TGCGCCAGCAGTGAGTCGGGCAGGGGGCCGTTCTTC. Its protein product is CASSESGRGPFF.

The chain is built from TRBV9 and TRBJ1-1; the D gene is possibly TRBD1 (5 bases). CDR1 is SGDLS, CDR2 YYNGEE, per germline. This CDR3 region has 14 residues. The V end lost 0 bases, the J end lost 4 bases, and 10 bases lay between the germline ends. The CDR3 sequence: CASSVVGGSTEAFF. Here the CDR3 DNA reads TGTGCCAGCAGCGTAGTGGGGGGATCCACTGAAGCTTTCTTT.

V is TRBV18 and J is TRBJ2-3, with TRBD2 matching 7 bases. The CDR3 totals 13 residues. Germline CDR1 is KGHSH and CDR2 is LQKENI. After removal of 2 bases from V and 4 bases from J, the junction contained 0 bases not matched to a gene. CDR3 DNA: TGTGCCAGCTCACCAGCGGGGGCAGATACGCAGTATTTT. Its protein is CASSPAGADTQYF. The full variable domain, rest sourced from reference TRBV18 and TRBJ2-3, is NAGVMQNPRHLVRRRGQEARLRCSPMKGHSHVYWYRQLPEEGLKFMVYLQKENIIDESGMPKERFSAEFPKEGPSILRIQQVVRGDSAAYFCASSPAGADTQYFGPGTRLTVL.

The V gene is TRBV6-5, the J gene TRBJ2-7; tentatively, D is TRBD1 (7 bases). V was trimmed by 6 bases and J by 4 bases, leaving 16 bases between them. CDR3 length equals 14 residues. Germline V gene data show CDR1 as MNHEY and CDR2 as SVGAGI. DNA of the CDR3: TGTGCCAGCAGCCGCAGGGGGGCAGGGTACGAGCAGTACTTC. It yields the protein CASSRRGAGYEQYF.

Comments on this clone: One junction end does not reproduce the germline sequence, and a read error may be involved. V usage is TRBV27 and J usage is TRBJ1-2; 8 bases align to TRBD1. Germline V CDR1 and CDR2: MNHEY, SMNVEV (reference sequence). This CDR3 contains 15 residues. CDR3 sequence reads: CASSPLRQGNSGYTF. DNA for the CDR3: TGTGCCAGCAGTCCCCTCAGACAGGGGAACTCTGGCTACACCTTC.

This rearrangement joins TRBV19 to TRBJ2-3; TRBD1 agrees at 10 bases. Germline CDR1 LNHDA, CDR2 SQIVND (reference sequence). With 3 bases clipped from V and 5 bases from J, the junction kept 5 bases outside the gene matches. This CDR3 has 15 residues. This CDR3 reads CASSMRTGGRDTQYF. For the CDR3, the DNA is TGTGCCAGTAGTATGAGGACAGGGGGTCGAGATACGCAGTATTTT.

The chain employs TRBV24-1 and TRBJ2-1; D is possibly TRBD2 (5 bases). CDR1 is KGHDR and CDR2 is SFDVKD in the germline V gene. The CDR3 loop spans 16 amino acids. Between the trimmed V and J ends, which lost 2 bases and 8 bases, there was a span of 18 bases. The CDR3 loop is CATSDWSRGSMDEQFF. In DNA, the CDR3 is TGTGCCACCAGTGATTGGTCCCGTGGGAGTATGGATGAGCAGTTCTTC.

This clone has just a few counts. The CDR3 loop is CASSLVRTFNYGYTF. The CDR3 DNA reads as TGTGCCAGCAGCTTAGTCAGAACCTTTAACTATGGCTACACCTTC. V and J are TRBV7-2 and TRBJ1-2; D call uncertain. The length of the CDR3 is 15 residues. Germline V gene data show CDR1 as SGHTA and CDR2 as FQGNSA. Trimming pared 1 base from V and 1 base from J, leaving 10 bases between.

The rearrangement links TRBV18 to TRBJ2-2; D is unclear. CDR1 and CDR2 from the germline V gene are KGHSH and LQKENI. The CDR3 consists of 15 residues. Trimming removed 5 bases from V and 0 bases from J, with 10 bases in between. DNA for the CDR3: TGTGCCAGCTCAAGCGCCATATCGAACACCGGGGAGCTGTTTTTT. Amino acids: CASSSAISNTGELFF.

This clone has just a few counts. The chain uses TRBV19 and TRBJ2-1, with unresolved D. Germline V gene sequence: CDR1 LNHDA, CDR2 SQIVND (reference sequence). Trimming shortened V by 4 bases and J by 10 bases, and 14 bases separated the two germline ends. The CDR3 loop spans 13 amino acids. The CDR3 is CASSTTNRWEQFF. In DNA form, the CDR3 reads TGTGCCAGTAGTACTACGAACCGATGGGAGCAGTTCTTC.

With regard to this clone: Other DNA variants within this sample encode the same CDR3. J is TRBJ1-5 and V is TRBV5-1, with 7 bases that match TRBD1. The length of the CDR3 is 14 residues. The V gene's germline CDR1 is SGHRS and CDR2 YFSETQ. Trimming removed 3 bases from V and 2 bases from J; junction bases left unmatched: 2. The CDR3 DNA is TGCGCCAGCAGCTCCGGACAGGGCAATCAGCCCCAGCATTTT. Its protein product is CASSSGQGNQPQHF.

The CDR3 spells CASSSQGFQETQYF. Written as DNA, the CDR3 is TGTGCCAGCAGCTCACAGGGGTTCCAAGAGACCCAGTACTTC. The chain employs TRBV7-8 and TRBJ2-5, with TRBD1 matching 7 bases. In germline, CDR1 is SGHVS, CDR2 FQNEAQ. V lost 4 bases and J lost 1; bases outside the gene matches: 3. CDR3 length: 14 amino acids.

This rearrangement joins TRBV28 to TRBJ2-7; tentatively, D is TRBD2 (6 bases). The CDR3 covers 15 residues. The germline gives CDR1 MDHEN, CDR2 SYDVKM. Trimming removed 6 bases from V and 5 bases from J, with 20 bases in between. The CDR3 protein is CASRSLSGIPNEQYF. In DNA form, the CDR3 reads TGTGCCAGCAGATCCCTTAGCGGAATACCCAACGAGCAGTACTTC.

The chain employs TRBV19 and TRBJ2-1; D not resolved. The germline CDR1 and CDR2 sequences are LNHDA and SQIVND (reference sequence). The V end was cut by 9 bases, the J end by 0 bases, with 15 bases between. The CDR3 totals 15 residues. The CDR3 region has the DNA TGTGCCAGCCAAACTGAAGTCCACTCCTACAATGAGCAGTTCTTC. Amino acids: CASQTEVHSYNEQFF.

The rearrangement links TRBV7-2 to TRBJ2-7; TRBD2 is a possible D gene (5 bases). Germline assignment: CDR1 SGHTA and CDR2 FQGNSA. CDR3 length equals 14 residues. V lost 1 base, J lost 3 bases, and 10 bases lay in between. CDR3 sequence (DNA): TGTGCCAGCAGCTTAGGGGAGCGGTTCTACGAGCAGTACTTC. Translating gives CASSLGERFYEQYF.

The chain is built from TRBV27 and TRBJ2-7; maybe TRBD2 (5 bases). CDR3 length: 15 amino acids. Trimming cost V 6 bases and J 2 bases, with 17 bases left between them. Germline lookup yields CDR1 MNHEY and CDR2 SMNVEV (reference sequence). As DNA, the CDR3 is TGTGCCAGCAGACTGATCCGGGATTCGACCTACGAGCAGTACTTC. Protein: CASRLIRDSTYEQYF.

The chain joins TRBV19 to TRBJ2-1; 7 nucleotides align to TRBD1. V lost 4 bases and J lost 10; bases outside the gene matches: 16. The CDR3 extends over 16 amino acids. Germline CDR1 is LNHDA and CDR2 is SQIVND (reference sequence). CDR3 in DNA: TGTGCCAGTAGTACACGGGGACAGAAGCAATCGGGAGAGCAGTTCTTC. This codes for CASSTRGQKQSGEQFF.

V gene TRBV27 combines with J gene TRBJ2-1, with TRBD2 identical over 7 bases. The junction had 10 bases not matched to a gene; V was cut back by 4 bases and J by 1 base. The CDR3 has 17 amino acids. Germline V lookup: CDR1 MNHEY, CDR2 SMNVEV (reference sequence). The CDR3 nucleotides read TGTGCCAGCAGTTCCCGCCGGGGGAGGGTGTCCTACAATGAGCAGTTCTTC. Its translation: CASSSRRGRVSYNEQFF.

The V and J genes are TRBV5-8 and TRBJ1-1; the D gene is possibly TRBD1 (5 bases). This CDR3 has 15 residues. V was shortened by 1 base and J by 0 bases, with 10 bases between the two germline ends. In germline, CDR1 is SGHTS, CDR2 YDEGEE. CDR3 loop: CASSLSDSLNTEAFF. The CDR3 DNA reads as TGTGCCAGCAGCTTGTCCGACAGTTTGAACACTGAAGCTTTCTTT.

The chain combines TRBV5-4 with TRBJ2-4, with 7 positions matching TRBD2. The CDR3 spans 17 residues. Germline V gene sequence: CDR1 SGHNT, CDR2 YYREEE (reference sequence). Unmatched junction bases numbered 13, after V lost 4 bases and J lost 3 bases. The CDR3 is CASSDRGSGNGKNIQYF. For the CDR3, the DNA is TGTGCCAGCAGCGACCGGGGGAGCGGGAATGGCAAAAACATTCAGTACTTC.

The chain couples TRBV7-8 to TRBJ2-7; 13 bases are shared with TRBD2. Germline trimming cut 1 base from V and 3 bases from J; bases unmatched to any gene: 6. The CDR3 has 17 residues. The V gene's germline CDR1 is SGHVS and CDR2 FQNEAQ. The CDR3 spells CASSLGGTSGAGYEQYF. DNA for the CDR3: TGTGCCAGCAGCTTAGGGGGGACTAGCGGGGCGGGCTACGAGCAGTACTTC.

In its sample, this clone was seen once. The chain couples TRBV2 to TRBJ1-2; 7 nucleotides align to TRBD1. V shed 1 base, J shed 7 bases, and the junction held 9 bases outside the gene matches. The germline gives CDR1 SNHLY, CDR2 FYNNEI. This CDR3 region has 15 residues. The CDR3, as DNA: TGTGCCAGCAGTGAAGGGGGCAGGGGGTACTCTGGCTACACCTTC. Translating it yields CASSEGGRGYSGYTF.

The chain joins TRBV28 to TRBJ1-4; 10 bases fit TRBD1. The junction had 4 bases not matched to a gene; V was cut back by 0 bases and J by 3 bases. Germline V gene sequence: CDR1 MDHEN, CDR2 SYDVKM. This CDR3 has 17 amino acids. The CDR3 DNA follows: TGTGCCAGCAGTTTATGGGGACAGGGGAGGGCTAATGAAAAACTGTTTTTT. Translating gives CASSLWGQGRANEKLFF. Full variable domain (missing parts from reference TRBV28 and TRBJ1-4): DVKVTQSSRYLVKRTGEKVFLECVQDMDHENMFWYRQDPGLGLRLIYFSYDVKMKEKGDIPEGYSVSREKKERFSLILESASTNQTSMYLCASSLWGQGRANEKLFFGSGTQLSVL.

The gene calls are TRBV29-1 and TRBJ1-2, with D perhaps TRBD1 (5 bases). The V end lost 6 bases, the J end lost 1 base, and 12 bases lay between the germline ends. Germline V gene lookup returns CDR1 SQVTM and CDR2 ANQGSEA. The CDR3 spans 13 residues. The CDR3 nucleotides read TGCAGCGTAGGGGCAGGAGATAACTATGGCTACACCTTC. Translating it yields CSVGAGDNYGYTF.